This T cell receptor beta chain was profiled in a study of control samples from healthy donors and cancer patients. Measured with immunoSEQ multiplex PCR; TCRdb has only the in-frame clones, and not every one. The table lists over 50,000 clones, about 96% of them singletons. The sample holds one count of this clone. The V and J ends lost 8 bases and 4 bases, in that order; junction bases with no gene match: 9. There are 14 residues in the CDR3. CDR1 is LGHDT, CDR2 YNNKEL, per germline (reference sequence). J is TRBJ1-2 and V is TRBV3-1 (or the pseudogene TRBV3-2), with 8 bases lining up with TRBD1. The clonotype was recovered from a woman between 18 and 30 years old in good health. Material for sequencing was blood. The CDR3 sequence is CASAQGADPYGYTF. The DNA for the CDR3 is TGTGCCAGCGCCCAGGGGGCGGACCCCTATGGCTACACCTTC.